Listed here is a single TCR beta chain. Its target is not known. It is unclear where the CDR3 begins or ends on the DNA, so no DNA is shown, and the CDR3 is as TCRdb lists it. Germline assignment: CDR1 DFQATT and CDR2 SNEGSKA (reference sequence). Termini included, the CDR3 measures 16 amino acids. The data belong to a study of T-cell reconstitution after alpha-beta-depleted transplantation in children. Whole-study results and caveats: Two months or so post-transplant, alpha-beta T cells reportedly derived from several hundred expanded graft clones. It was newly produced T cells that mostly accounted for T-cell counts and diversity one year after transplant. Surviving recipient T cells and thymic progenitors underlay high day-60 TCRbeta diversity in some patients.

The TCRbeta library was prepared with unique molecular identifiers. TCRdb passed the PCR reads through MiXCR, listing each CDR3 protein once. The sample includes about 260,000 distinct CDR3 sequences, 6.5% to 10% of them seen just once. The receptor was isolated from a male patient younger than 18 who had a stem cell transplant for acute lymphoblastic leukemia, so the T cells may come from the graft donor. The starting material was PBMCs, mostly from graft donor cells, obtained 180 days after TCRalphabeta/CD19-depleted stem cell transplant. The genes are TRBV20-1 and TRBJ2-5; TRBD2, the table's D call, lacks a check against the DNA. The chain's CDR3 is CCAWGTSGGWQETQYF.